This T cell receptor (beta chain) was sequenced for a study of post-analysis software for immune sequencing data. Overall study context: There were relapsing-remitting, secondary progressive and progressive-relapsing multiple sclerosis among the disease courses included.

The CDR3 spans 14 residues. V lost 1 base and J lost 2, with 10 bases in between. Germline CDR1 and CDR2: SGHRS and YFSETQ. The study, taken as a whole, reports: Normalized Chao1 diversity was significantly reduced in patients versus controls. Four or five TRBV segments occurring more often in patients than controls included TRBV5-6, TRBV5-1 and TRBV20-1.

A remark on this clonotype: Its cognate antigen is unknown. Given a much more abundant clone one base away, this may be a read error.

Prepared libraries of TCR beta cDNA carried unique molecular identifiers. Each batch of 1 to 10 million T cells produced hundreds of thousands of cDNA molecules. One entry per CDR3 protein results from TCRdb running MiXCR on the PCR reads. This sample has around 200,000 distinct CDR3 sequences, with around 29% found just once. The V call is TRBV5-1, the J call TRBJ2-7; perhaps TRBD2 as D (6 bases). The sequenced sample was blood. The clonotype was recovered from a girl younger than 18 with multiple sclerosis. The CDR3 sequence is CASSLLSGPYEQYF. The CDR3 nucleotides are TGCGCCAGCAGCTTGCTTAGCGGCCCCTACGAGCAGTACTTC.